Listed below are T cell receptor beta chains from one sample, sequenced in a study of blood T cell repertoires in COVID-19. Some clones are missing from TCRdb's copy, which holds only in-frame ones; the method was immunoSEQ multiplex PCR. The repertoire holds a few hundred thousand clones, roughly 86% seen once, with over 7.5% in the top ten. What was sequenced was peripheral blood. The origin of the receptors is a man aged 40-49 years who had recovered from COVID-19. Each CDR3 is given with its conserved first and last residue. The D gene is left open where the match is weak. A clone size is listed for some rows: how often the clone was seen (once, few, many), or a class if it is expanded.

j_call	clone_size	v_call	d_call	cdr3_aa	cdr3_nt
TRBJ1-1	NA	TRBV10-3	TRBD1	CAISGTGNTEASF	TGTGCCATCAGTGGGACAGGGAACACTGAAGCTTCCTTT
TRBJ2-7	NA	TRBV18	TRBD1	CASSPLGTALKEQYF	TGTGCCAGCTCACCCTTGGGGACAGCCCTTAAGGAGCAGTACTTC
TRBJ2-6	NA	TRBV10-2	NA	CASSESFLSPGANVLTF	TGCGCCAGCAGTGAGTCGTTCTTGTCCCCTGGGGCCAACGTCCTGACTTTC
TRBJ1-1	NA	TRBV5-6	NA	CASSWLTANTEAFF	TGTGCCAGCAGCTGGTTAACTGCGAACACTGAAGCTTTCTTT
TRBJ1-2	NA	TRBV7-8	TRBD1	CASSPPAQGEGYTF	TGTGCCAGCAGCCCTCCTGCCCAGGGGGAGGGCTACACCTTC
TRBJ2-3	NA	TRBV30	NA	CAWSPKGARTDTQYF	TGTGCCTGGAGTCCGAAAGGGGCCCGGACAGATACGCAGTATTTT
TRBJ2-1	NA	TRBV9	NA	CASSDRSSYNEQFF	TGTGCCAGCAGCGACCGGAGCTCCTACAATGAGCAGTTCTTC
TRBJ2-2	NA	TRBV28	TRBD2	CASRGGGRQFGELFF	TGTGCCAGCCGGGGGGGTGGCCGGCAATTCGGGGAGCTGTTTTTT
TRBJ1-1	NA	TRBV11-1	NA	CASSSDQRGAFF	TGTGCCAGCAGCTCAGACCAACGGGGAGCTTTCTTT
TRBJ2-2	NA	TRBV5-1	NA	CASSFKTVTGELFF	TGCGCCAGCAGCTTTAAAACGGTAACCGGGGAGCTGTTTTTT
TRBJ1-3	NA	TRBV7-2	TRBD1	CASSLIGQAPPGNTIYF	TGTGCCAGCAGCTTAATTGGACAGGCACCTCCTGGAAACACCATATATTTT
TRBJ2-7	NA	TRBV6-2/TRBV6-3	TRBD2	CASSESGRREQYF	TGTGCCAGCAGTGAGAGCGGGAGACGGGAGCAGTACTTC
TRBJ2-1	NA	TRBV19	TRBD2	CASRGLADAYNEQFF	TGTGCCAGTAGGGGACTAGCGGACGCCTACAATGAGCAGTTCTTC
TRBJ2-3	NA	TRBV7-2	TRBD2	CASSSGLAGEMNF	TGTGCCAGCAGCTCAGGACTAGCGGGAGAAATGAATTTT
TRBJ2-1	NA	TRBV7-9	NA	CASSLAQRVGNEQFF	TGTGCCAGCAGCTTAGCACAGCGGGTTGGCAATGAGCAGTTCTTC
TRBJ2-3	NA	TRBV29-1	TRBD2	CSVETAGGRF	TGCAGCGTTGAGACGGCGGGGGGGCGGTTT
TRBJ2-7	NA	TRBV7-9	TRBD1	CASSFGTGSYEQYF	TGTGCCAGCAGCTTCGGGACAGGTTCCTACGAGCAGTACTTC
TRBJ1-1	once	TRBV7-2	NA	CASSPGHPEREAFF	TGTGCCAGCAGCCCCGGACACCCCGAAAGAGAAGCTTTCTTT
TRBJ1-1	NA	TRBV7-9	NA	CASSLEDRAGAEAFF	TGTGCCAGCAGCTTAGAGGATCGGGCAGGGGCAGAAGCTTTCTTT
TRBJ1-1	NA	TRBV18	NA	CASSPRLSGDAEAFF	TGTGCCAGCTCACCACGGTTGAGCGGGGACGCTGAAGCTTTCTTT
TRBJ2-3	once	TRBV24-1	TRBD1	CATSDPLTGNTQYF	TGTGCCACCAGTGATCCCCTGACAGGGAATACGCAGTATTTT
TRBJ2-3	NA	TRBV28	TRBD2	CASRGTSGEASWRWTQYF	TGTGCCAGCAGGGGGACTAGCGGGGAAGCGTCCTGGCGTTGGACGCAGTATTTT
TRBJ2-3	once	TRBV5-4	TRBD1	CASSLGRGLDTQYF	TGTGCCAGCAGCTTGGGCAGGGGGCTAGATACGCAGTATTTT
TRBJ2-3	NA	TRBV11-2	NA	CASSLSGLTDTQYF	TGTGCCAGCAGCCTCAGCGGGCTCACAGATACGCAGTATTTT